Many counts were recorded for the clone carrying this T cell receptor (beta chain). Indicated time point: pre-sensitization, week 0. Treatment denoted: therapeutic diphenylcyclopropenone sensitization with weekly scalp DPC. The data were obtained in a study of human T cells and chemical hapten exposure. The overall study: Alopecia areata, totalis or universalis affected patients, mainly female. TCR yield per sample varied, mainly due to pooled library volumes.

This CDR3 region has 14 residues. From germline, CDR1 is SGDLS and CDR2 YYNGEE. Between the trimmed V and J ends, which lost 0 bases and 0 bases, there was a span of 6 bases. TCRdb recomputed calls from the RACE reads with MiXCR, one row per CDR3 protein. The table lists 200,000 to 300,000 distinct CDR3 sequences, 7.5% to 10% of them singletons, with around 2.5% in the top ten. This chain joins TRBV9 and TRBJ2-5; no clear D gene. The sequencing here drew on whole blood, taken in connection with sensitization to the hapten diphenylcyclopropenone (DPC). The clonotype originates from a woman between 40 and 55 years old with alopecia areata. Some clones in this sample may be carry-over from other donors' samples. DNA of the CDR3: TGTGCCAGCAGCGTAGGAAAGTACCAAGAGACCCAGTACTTC. It translates to CASSVGKYQETQYF. The whole variable domain, remainder taken from reference TRBV9 and TRBJ2-5, is DSGVTQTPKHLITATGQRVTLRCSPRSGDLSVYWYQQSLDQGLQFLIQYYNGEERAKGNILERFSAQQFPDLHSELNLSSLELGDSALYFCASSVGKYQETQYFGPGTRLLVL.